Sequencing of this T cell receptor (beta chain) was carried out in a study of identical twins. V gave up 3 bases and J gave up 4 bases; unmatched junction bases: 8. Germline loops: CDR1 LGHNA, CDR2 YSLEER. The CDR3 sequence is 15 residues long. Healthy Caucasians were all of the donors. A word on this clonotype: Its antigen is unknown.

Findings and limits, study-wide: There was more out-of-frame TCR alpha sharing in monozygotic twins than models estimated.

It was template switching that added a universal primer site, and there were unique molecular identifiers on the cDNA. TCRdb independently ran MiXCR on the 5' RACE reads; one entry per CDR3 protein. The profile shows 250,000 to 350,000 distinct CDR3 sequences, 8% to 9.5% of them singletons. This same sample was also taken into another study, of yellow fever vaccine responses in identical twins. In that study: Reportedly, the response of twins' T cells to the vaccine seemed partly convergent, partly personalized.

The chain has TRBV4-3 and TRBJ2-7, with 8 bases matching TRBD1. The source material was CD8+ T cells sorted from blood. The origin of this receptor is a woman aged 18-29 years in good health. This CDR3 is CASSQWVTGDYEQYF. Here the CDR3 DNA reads TGCGCCAGCAGCCAGTGGGTGACAGGGGATTACGAGCAGTACTTC.